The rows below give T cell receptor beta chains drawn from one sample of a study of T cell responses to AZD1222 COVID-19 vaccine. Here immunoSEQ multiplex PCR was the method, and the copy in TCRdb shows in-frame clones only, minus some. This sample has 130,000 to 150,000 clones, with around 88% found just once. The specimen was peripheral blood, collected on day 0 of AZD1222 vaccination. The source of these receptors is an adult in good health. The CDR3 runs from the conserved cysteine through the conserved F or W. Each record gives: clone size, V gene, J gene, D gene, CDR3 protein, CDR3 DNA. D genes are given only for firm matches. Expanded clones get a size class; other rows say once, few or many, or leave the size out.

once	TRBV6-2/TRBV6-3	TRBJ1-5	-	CASSWAGDQPQHF	TGTGCCAGCAGTTGGGCAGGAGATCAGCCCCAGCATTTT
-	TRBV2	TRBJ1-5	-	CASNGQTNQPQHF	TGTGCCAGCAACGGACAGACCAATCAGCCCCAGCATTTT
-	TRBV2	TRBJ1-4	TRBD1	CASSDDRVNEKLFF	TGTGCCAGCAGTGACGACAGGGTTAATGAAAAACTGTTTTTT
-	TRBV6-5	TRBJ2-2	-	CASRTNTGELFF	TGTGCCAGCAGGACGAACACCGGGGAGCTGTTTTTT
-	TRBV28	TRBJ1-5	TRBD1	CASSGQVNQPQHF	TGTGCCAGCAGTGGACAGGTCAATCAGCCCCAGCATTTT
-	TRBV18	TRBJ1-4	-	CASSPGLNEKLFF	TGTGCCAGCTCACCAGGACTAAATGAAAAACTGTTTTTT
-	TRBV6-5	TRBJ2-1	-	CASNTFQREQFF	TGTGCCAGCAATACGTTCCAGAGGGAGCAGTTCTTC
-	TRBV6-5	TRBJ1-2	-	CASSQKLYSNYGYTF	TGTGCCAGCAGCCAGAAACTCTACTCTAACTATGGCTACACCTTC
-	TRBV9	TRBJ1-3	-	CASSARTRDYTSGNTIYF	TGTGCCAGCAGCGCCCGGACACGCGATTACACTTCTGGAAACACCATATATTTT
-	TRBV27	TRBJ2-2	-	CASSSLGNTGELFF	TGTGCCAGCAGTTCCCTGGGGAACACCGGGGAGCTGTTTTTT
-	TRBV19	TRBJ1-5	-	CASSIGVYQPQHF	TGTGCCAGTAGTATAGGAGTTTATCAGCCCCAGCATTTT
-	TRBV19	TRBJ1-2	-	CASSTGGNYGYTF	TGTGCCAGTAGTACCGGGGGTAACTATGGCTACACCTTC
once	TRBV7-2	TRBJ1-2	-	CASSLSGDYGYTF	TGTGCCAGCAGCTTAAGTGGGGACTATGGCTACACCTTC
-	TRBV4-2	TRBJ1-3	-	CASSQDITGTSGNTIYF	TGTGCCAGCAGCCAAGATATAACAGGGACCTCTGGAAACACCATATATTTT
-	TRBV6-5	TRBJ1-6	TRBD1	CASRKEGARNSPLHF	TGTGCCAGCAGGAAAGAGGGGGCACGTAATTCACCCCTCCACTTT
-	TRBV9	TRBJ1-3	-	CASSFDSSGNTIYF	TGTGCCAGCAGCTTTGACAGCTCTGGAAACACCATATATTTT
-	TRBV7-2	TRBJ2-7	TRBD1	CASSNRQGAGEQYF	TGTGCCAGCAGCAATAGACAGGGGGCAGGCGAGCAGTACTTC
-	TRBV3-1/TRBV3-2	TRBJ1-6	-	CASSQGRNANSPLHF	TGTGCCAGCAGCCAAGGCAGAAACGCAAATTCACCCCTCCACTTT
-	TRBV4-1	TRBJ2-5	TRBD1	CASRLVGGQVEETQYF	TGCGCCAGCAGGCTAGTTGGAGGACAGGTTGAAGAGACCCAGTACTTC
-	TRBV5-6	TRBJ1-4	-	CASASITGPKNEKLFF	TGTGCCAGCGCCTCAATTACGGGGCCGAAGAATGAAAAACTGTTTTTT
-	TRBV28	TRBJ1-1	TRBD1	CASTPDRASEAFF	TGTGCCAGCACCCCTGACAGGGCCTCGGAAGCTTTCTTT
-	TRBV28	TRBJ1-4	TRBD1	CASSLGTGGSTNEKLFF	TGTGCCAGCAGTTTAGGGACAGGGGGATCAACTAATGAAAAACTGTTTTTT
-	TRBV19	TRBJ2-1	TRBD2	CASSSTSGGANEQFF	TGTGCCAGTAGTAGCACTAGCGGGGGGGCCAATGAGCAGTTCTTC
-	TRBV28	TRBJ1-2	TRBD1	CASSFNTGGYGYTF	TGTGCCAGCAGTTTTAACACAGGGGGCTATGGCTACACCTTC
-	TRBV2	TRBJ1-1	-	CASSISSPANTEAFF	TGTGCCAGCAGTATATCGTCCCCAGCGAACACTGAAGCTTTCTTT
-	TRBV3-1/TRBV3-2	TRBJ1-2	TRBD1	CASRQRQGGNYGYTF	TGTGCCAGCAGGCAGAGACAGGGCGGTAACTATGGCTACACCTTC
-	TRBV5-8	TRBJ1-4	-	CASSLAGLAEEREKLFF	TGTGCCAGCAGCTTGGCCGGTCTGGCGGAGGAGCGGGAAAAACTGTTTTTT
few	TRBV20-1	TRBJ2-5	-	CSAKRAETQYF	TGCAGTGCTAAGCGGGCGGAGACCCAGTACTTC
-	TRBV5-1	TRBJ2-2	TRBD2	CASSLIASGVGELFF	TGCGCCAGCAGCTTGATAGCCAGCGGGGTCGGGGAGCTGTTTTTT
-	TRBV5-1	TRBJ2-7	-	CASQPLQGQHEQYF	TGCGCCAGCCAACCGCTACAGGGTCAGCACGAGCAGTACTTC
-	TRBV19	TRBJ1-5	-	CATTITGPGQPQHF	TGTGCCACCACCATAACAGGGCCGGGCCAGCCCCAGCATTTT
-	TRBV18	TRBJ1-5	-	CASSPQKGGNQPQHF	TGTGCCAGCTCACCACAGAAGGGGGGGAATCAGCCCCAGCATTTT
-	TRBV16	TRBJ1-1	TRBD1	CASSHQTGVGTEAFF	TGTGCCAGCAGCCACCAGACAGGGGTGGGGACTGAAGCTTTCTTT
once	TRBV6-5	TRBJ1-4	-	CASSRATRGNEKLFF	TGTGCCAGCAGTAGGGCCACCCGGGGAAATGAAAAACTGTTTTTT
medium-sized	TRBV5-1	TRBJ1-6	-	CASSSGLGAESPLHF	TGCGCCAGCAGCTCGGGCCTTGGGGCGGAATCACCCCTCCACTTT
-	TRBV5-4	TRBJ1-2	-	CASSLLTGTNYGYTF	TGTGCCAGCAGCTTGCTCACAGGGACTAACTATGGCTACACCTTC
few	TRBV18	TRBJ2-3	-	CASRPTGQITDTQYF	TGTGCCAGCAGGCCCACAGGGCAGATCACAGATACGCAGTATTTT
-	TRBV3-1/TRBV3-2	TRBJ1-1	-	CASRPQGGTEAFF	TGTGCCAGCAGACCACAGGGTGGGACTGAAGCTTTCTTT
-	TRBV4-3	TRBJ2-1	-	CASSQDRPRGRTHNEQFF	TGCGCCAGCAGCCAAGATCGTCCTCGGGGGCGGACGCACAATGAGCAGTTCTTC
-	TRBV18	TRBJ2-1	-	CASSPPASPNEQFF	TGTGCCAGCTCACCACCGGCTAGCCCCAATGAGCAGTTCTTC
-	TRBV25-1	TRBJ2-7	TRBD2	CASSPPGGRYEQYF	TGTGCCAGCAGCCCTCCGGGGGGGAGGTACGAGCAGTACTTC
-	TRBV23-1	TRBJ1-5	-	CASSLGGKGNQPQHF	TGCGCCAGCAGTCTAGGGGGGAAGGGCAATCAGCCCCAGCATTTT
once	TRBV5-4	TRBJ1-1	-	CASSPTLGNTEAFF	TGTGCCAGCAGCCCTACCCTTGGGAACACTGAAGCTTTCTTT
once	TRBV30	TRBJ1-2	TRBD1	CAWSGQGGYTF	TGTGCCTGGAGTGGACAGGGCGGCTACACCTTC
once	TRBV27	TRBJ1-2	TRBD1	CASSPGQERGYTF	TGTGCCAGCAGTCCCGGACAGGAGCGTGGCTACACCTTC
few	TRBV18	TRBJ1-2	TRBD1	CASSPEPTGGINYGYTF	TGTGCCAGCTCACCAGAGCCGACAGGGGGTATTAACTATGGCTACACCTTC
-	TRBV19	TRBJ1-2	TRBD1	CASSISIRQGCSF	TGTGCCAGTAGTATCAGTATCCGACAGGGGTGCTCCTTC
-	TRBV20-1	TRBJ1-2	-	CSASAGVTYGYTF	TGCAGTGCTAGTGCAGGGGTGACCTATGGCTACACCTTC